Presented here are 14 T cell receptor beta chains from one specimen sequenced in a study of T cells in Graves' hyperthyroidism and ophthalmopathy. RNA transcripts were the template for amplifying TCR beta CDR3 regions. First-round RT-PCR with HTBI primers amplified the TCR CDR3 region. TCRdb used MiXCR to reprocess the multiplex PCR reads, holding one entry per CDR3 protein. The data contain hundreds of thousands of distinct CDR3 sequences, roughly 40% of them singletons. Sequencing used blood. All receptors derive from a man aged 18-30 years with Graves' hyperthyroidism.

With regard to this clonotype: This CDR3 is missing its conserved last phenylalanine or tryptophan, likely due to a read error. This chain's CDR3 is CASSLKAGGSYEQYL. As DNA, the CDR3 is TGTGCCAGCAGCCTTAAAGCGGGAGGGTCCTACGAGCAGTACCTC. The J gene is TRBJ2-7, the V gene TRBV9, with 10 nucleotides matching TRBD2. Germline V gives CDR1 SGDLS, CDR2 YYNGEE. After removal of 4 bases from V and 1 base from J, the junction contained 5 bases not matched to a gene. This CDR3 has 15 residues.

This sequence joins TRBV4-1 and TRBJ2-3; perhaps TRBD2 as D (5 bases). Germline CDR1 reads MGHRA; CDR2 reads YSYEKL. Trimming pared 1 base from V and 1 base from J, leaving 15 bases between. This CDR3 comprises 17 residues. The CDR3 DNA follows: TGCGCCAGCAGCCAAGTTGGTGCGGAGGTAGGCACAGATACGCAGTATTTT. Translating gives CASSQVGAEVGTDTQYF.

Concerning this clonotype itself: A much larger clonotype is one base distant, so this may be a read error. The chain recombines TRBV4-2 with TRBJ2-5; tentative D call: TRBD2 (6 bases). The CDR3 contains 14 residues. The germline V gene has CDR1 LGHNA and CDR2 YNFKEQ. The CDR3 DNA reads TGTGACAGCAGCCAAGATAGCGGCCAAGAGACCCAGTACTTC. Translating it yields CDSSQDSGQETQYF.

This clonotype was seen once. J is TRBJ2-7 and V is TRBV7-6; 8 bases match TRBD2. Looked up from germline, CDR1 is SGHVS and CDR2 is FNYEAQ. This CDR3 has 15 amino acids. V dropped 5 bases and J dropped 9; count of bases not matched to a gene: 15. CDR3 amino acids: CASSATGGDTDTQYF. As DNA, the CDR3 is TGTGCCAGCAGCGCAACGGGGGGGGACACAGATACGCAGTACTTC.

The sample holds a few counts of this clonotype. The chain has TRBV18 and TRBJ1-4, with D hard to call. Per the germline V gene, CDR1 is KGHSH and CDR2 is LQKENI. CDR3 length equals 14 residues. Trimming removed 6 bases from V and 0 bases from J, with 8 bases in between. CDR3 DNA: TGTGCCAGCTCTGGGAGAGCAACTAATGAAAAACTGTTTTTT. Amino acids: CASSGRATNEKLFF.

This clonotype was seen repeatedly, ten times or more. CDR3 residues: CASRETGGNYGYTF. The CDR3 DNA sequence: TGTGCCAGCAGGGAGACCGGAGGTAACTATGGCTACACCTTC. This chain joins TRBV2 and TRBJ1-2; D is uncertain. Germline V gene data show CDR1 as SNHLY and CDR2 as FYNNEI. The CDR3 extends over 14 amino acids. Between the trimmed V and J ends, which lost 6 bases and 1 base, there was a span of 12 bases.

This chain connects TRBV10-3 to TRBJ1-5; maybe TRBD1 (6 bases). The CDR3 runs 14 residues. The germline V and J ends were trimmed by 5 bases and 4 bases, with 12 bases remaining between them. Germline CDR1 reads ENHRY; CDR2 reads SYGVKD. The CDR3 DNA is TGTGCCATCAGTAGCGGGACACAAAATCAGCCCCAGCATTTT. It specifies CAISSGTQNQPQHF.

This clonotype was seen many times. V usage is TRBV20-1 and J usage is TRBJ1-5; a possible D gene is TRBD1 (5 bases). This CDR3 has 15 residues. Deletions cut 3 bases from V and 1 base from J, with 13 bases between. CDR1 DFQATT and CDR2 SNEGSKA come from the germline V gene (reference sequence). This chain's CDR3 is CSASDWGSSNQPQHF. CDR3 bases: TGCAGTGCTAGTGATTGGGGGTCCAGCAATCAGCCCCAGCATTTT.

The V call is TRBV25-1, the J call TRBJ2-5; 13 nucleotides line up with TRBD2. The J segment lost 5 bases and the V segment lost 1 base, leaving 10 bases of the junction unmatched. The CDR3 sequence is 18 residues long. Germline CDR1 is MGHDK and CDR2 is SYGVNS. CDR3 sequence (DNA): TGTGCCAGCAGTGAATTACCGGGACTAGCGGGGTGGTGGGAGACCCAGTACTTC. It codes for CASSELPGLAGWWETQYF.

As to this clonotype: A much larger clone differs from this one at a single base, so this may be a read error. This chain uses TRBV11-2 with TRBJ1-1, with D unresolved. The V end lost 2 bases, the J end lost 0 bases, and 10 bases lay between the germline ends. This CDR3 is built from 15 residues. Germline CDR1 is SGHAT and CDR2 is FQNNGV. The CDR3 spells CASSLQSNMNTEAFF. CDR3 nucleotides: TGTGCCAGCAGCTTACAGAGTAATATGAACACTGAAGCTTTCTTT. The entire variable domain, with the rest obtained from reference TRBV11-2 and TRBJ1-1, is as follows: EAGVAQSPRYKIIEKRQSVAFWCNPISGHATLYWYQQILGQGPKLLIQFQNNGVVDDSQLPKDRFSAERLKGVDSTLKIQPAKLEDSAVYLCASSLQSNMNTEAFFGQGTRLTVV.

This clonotype was picked up many times. The V gene is TRBV25-1, the J gene TRBJ1-1; no definite D call. CDR1 and CDR2 (germline): MGHDK, SYGVNS. Trimming took 3 bases from V and 1 from J, leaving 6 bases between them. The length of the CDR3 is 13 residues. Here the CDR3 DNA reads TGTGCCAGCAGTGACAAGAGGAACACTGAAGCTTTCTTT. It specifies CASSDKRNTEAFF.

This clonotype was found many times. The chain is built from TRBV5-1 and TRBJ1-1; D gene unclear. The germline gives CDR1 SGHRS, CDR2 YFSETQ. The germline V and J ends were trimmed by 4 bases and 1 base, with 8 bases remaining between them. The CDR3 sequence is 13 residues long. The CDR3 DNA reads TGCGCCAGCAGCACAATCCAGAACACTGAAGCTTTCTTT. Translated: CASSTIQNTEAFF.

This clonotype occurred a few times. V usage is TRBV9 and J usage is TRBJ1-1; D remains unclear. This CDR3 region has 14 residues. Germline V lookup: CDR1 SGDLS, CDR2 YYNGEE. V was clipped by 4 bases and J by 0 bases, with 10 bases between them. The CDR3 loop is CASSPPALNTEAFF. The CDR3 coding sequence is TGTGCCAGCAGCCCCCCGGCCCTGAACACTGAAGCTTTCTTT.

There are many counts of this clonotype. The CDR3 loop reads CSARGREWFEETQYF. As DNA, the CDR3 is TGCAGTGCTAGAGGCAGGGAGTGGTTCGAAGAGACCCAGTACTTC. This chain connects TRBV20-1 to TRBJ2-5; D tentatively fits TRBD1 or TRBD2 (5 bases each). V was cut by 1 base and J by 3 bases, with 15 bases left in between. The CDR3 has 15 residues. The germline CDR1 and CDR2 sequences are DFQATT and SNEGSKA (reference sequence).